These 10 T cell receptor beta chains were sequenced from one sample in a study of T-cell memory formation after mild COVID-19. TCRdb called the 5' RACE reads again in MiXCR, with one record for every CDR3 protein. The repertoire has 300,000 to 400,000 distinct CDR3 sequences, 28% of them found once; the top ten carry roughly 12%. Sequenced input: PBMCs or a T cell subset sorted from them (not recorded which). These receptor sequences come from an adult woman who had mild COVID-19 (a few samples of this study predate the infection). Cell type and time point are not known.

The rearrangement links TRBV7-2 to TRBJ2-1; D remains ambiguous. Trimming took off 3 bases at V and 6 bases at J, with 9 bases between the two ends. CDR1 is SGHTA, CDR2 FQGNSA, per germline. This CDR3 has 13 amino acids. The CDR3 DNA sequence: TGTGCCAGCAGCTTTTTCGGCGTCAATGAGCAGTTCTTC. Amino acids: CASSFFGVNEQFF.

The gene calls are TRBV3-1 and TRBJ2-2, with a possible D match to TRBD2 (5 bases). Trimming stripped 2 bases from V and 0 bases from J, with 10 bases between. Germline V gene data show CDR1 as LGHDT and CDR2 as YNNKEL (reference sequence). The CDR3 is 16 amino acids. The chain's CDR3 is CASSQWRQPNTGELFF. Written as DNA, the CDR3 is TGTGCCAGCAGCCAATGGAGGCAACCGAACACCGGGGAGCTGTTTTTT.

The table lists this clonotype with a few counts. V usage is TRBV20-1 and J usage is TRBJ1-2; D is unclear. Germline CDR1 DFQATT, CDR2 SNEGSKA (reference sequence). The CDR3 is made up of 13 amino acids. V lost 6 bases and J 5 bases, leaving 16 bases between the germline ends. CDR3 nucleotide sequence: TGCAGTGCCGGCACGCCACCAGCGTATGGCTACACCTTC. Amino acid sequence: CSAGTPPAYGYTF.

The V and J genes are TRBV4-2 and TRBJ2-7; D is perhaps TRBD2 (5 bases). This CDR3 comprises 14 residues. V lost 2 bases to trimming and J lost 2 bases, with 10 bases between them. Germline V gene sequence: CDR1 LGHNA, CDR2 YNFKEQ. The CDR3 DNA is TGTGCCAGCAGCCAACGAAGCGGCACCTACGAGCAGTACTTC. Translation: CASSQRSGTYEQYF.

In this sample, this clonotype turned up a few times. The rearrangement links TRBV13 to TRBJ1-2, with TRBD1 as a possible D gene (5 bases). The CDR3 is 14 amino acids. Germline-derived CDR1 and CDR2 are PRHDT and FYEKMQ (reference sequence). V was pared by 3 bases and J by 7 bases, with 15 bases between. CDR3 DNA sequence: TGTGCCAGCAGCTTCGGGACTGCGGGGGGTGGCTACACCTTC. It encodes CASSFGTAGGGYTF.

In its sample, this clonotype was seen a few times. The chain employs TRBV27 and TRBJ2-1, with 14 bases fitting TRBD2. Germline values: CDR1 MNHEY, CDR2 SMNVEV (reference sequence). After removal of 5 bases from V and 9 bases from J, the junction contained 6 bases not matched to a gene. The CDR3 is 15 amino acids. The CDR3 loop is CASSPGTSGRGEQFF. As DNA, the CDR3 is TGTGCCAGCAGTCCAGGGACTAGCGGGAGAGGTGAGCAGTTCTTC.

The chain is built from TRBV6-5 and TRBJ1-5; maybe TRBD1 (5 bases). The V gene's germline CDR1 is MNHEY and CDR2 SVGAGI. Trimming stripped 0 bases from V and 7 bases from J, with 13 bases between. The CDR3 extends over 15 amino acids. CDR3 loop: CASSYSGRSGQPQHF. The DNA for the CDR3 is TGTGCCAGCAGTTACTCAGGGCGTTCAGGGCAGCCCCAGCATTTT.

The CDR3 nucleotides are TGTGCCAGCAGCTCCGCGCGCAGGAACCAAGAGACCCAGTACTTC. This encodes CASSSARRNQETQYF. The rearrangement links TRBV7-9 to TRBJ2-5; D not resolved. Germline CDR1 and CDR2: SEHNR and FQNEAQ (reference sequence). Trimming took off 4 bases at V and 0 bases at J, with 12 bases between the two ends. The CDR3 is made up of 15 amino acids.

This clonotype has ten or more counts. The chain is built from TRBV12-3 or TRBV12-4 and TRBJ2-5; TRBD2 agrees at 8 bases. The junction had 7 bases not matched to a gene; V was cut back by 3 bases and J by 4 bases. The CDR3 is 15 amino acids. The CDR3 loop is CASSFWGGGRETQYF. The CDR3 nucleotides read TGTGCCAGCAGTTTCTGGGGCGGGGGGCGAGAGACCCAGTACTTC.

The V gene is TRBV6-6, the J gene TRBJ1-5; D may be TRBD1 (5 bases). CDR1 is MNHNY and CDR2 is SVGAGI in the germline V gene (reference sequence). V lost 8 bases and J lost 0, with 20 bases in between. The CDR3 loop spans 17 amino acids. The CDR3 sequence: CASVLNWGDYSNQPQHF. Written as DNA, the CDR3 is TGTGCCAGCGTCCTAAATTGGGGGGATTATAGCAATCAGCCCCAGCATTTT.